The table lists the clone carrying this TCR beta chain with many counts. The TCR library protocol attached unique molecular identifiers to the individual cDNA molecules. Using its own MiXCR run on the 5' RACE reads, TCRdb lists one record per CDR3 protein. The sample holds roughly 51,000 distinct CDR3 sequences, approximately 7.5% seen once. These data belong to a study of early T cells in non-severe SARS-CoV-2 infection. Study-level background: Bulk RNA taken from unsorted whole blood was sequenced, leaving chains unpaired.

V was clipped by 4 bases and J by 2 bases; unmatched bases: 7. Per germline, CDR1 SGHNT and CDR2 YYREEE (reference sequence). The CDR3 totals 16 residues. The chain recombines TRBV5-4 with TRBJ2-2; 8 bases align to TRBD1. Sequenced material: whole blood. This receptor was obtained from an adult who was a healthcare worker with PCR-confirmed SARS-CoV-2 infection or an uninfected control (not recorded which). CDR3 bases: TGTGCCAGCAGCACCCAGGGGGCGCTTAACACCGGGGAGCTGTTTTTT. Translation: CASSTQGALNTGELFF. The variable domain in full, with the rest retrieved from reference TRBV5-4 and TRBJ2-2, is ETGVTQSPTHLIKTRGQQVTLRCSSQSGHNTVSWYQQALGQGPQFIFQYYREEENGRGNFPPRFSGLQFPNYSSELNVNALELDDSALYLCASSTQGALNTGELFFGEGSRLTVL.